These 27 T cell receptor beta chains share one sample of origin, sequenced in a study of CD8 T cells in ankylosing spondylitis. Study-wide results and limits: A motif in TCR beta, a set of eight highly homologous variants, appeared characteristic of ankylosing spondylitis blood.

TCRdb reprocessed the 5' RACE reads with MiXCR, giving one entry per CDR3 protein. The table includes approximately 440,000 distinct CDR3 sequences, 17% detected once. Their cognate antigens are unknown. Sequencing was performed on blood, either unsorted or a sorted T cell fraction (not recorded which). The receptor source for this set is a male donor with ankylosing spondylitis.

The chain combines TRBV5-1 with TRBJ2-7; D is uncertain. V lost 0 bases, J lost 6 bases, and 13 bases lay in between. CDR1 is SGHRS, CDR2 YFSETQ, per germline. The CDR3 loop spans 14 amino acids. DNA of the CDR3: TGCGCCAGCAGCTTGGAGGGATGGTCGGGCGAGCAGTACTTC. It specifies CASSLEGWSGEQYF.

This clonotype showed up just a few times. The V gene is TRBV5-1, the J gene TRBJ1-3; the D gene is possibly TRBD1 (5 bases). The V end was cut by 0 bases, the J end by 2 bases, with 9 bases between. CDR1 and CDR2 from the germline V gene are SGHRS and YFSETQ. The CDR3 consists of 15 residues. The CDR3 DNA reads as TGCGCCAGCAGCTTGGCCCCAGGGACTGGAAACACCATATATTTT. This translates into CASSLAPGTGNTIYF.

This chain joins TRBV11-2 and TRBJ1-1; D gene unclear. This CDR3 comprises 15 residues. Germline V gene lookup returns CDR1 SGHAT and CDR2 FQNNGV. V was clipped by 7 bases and J by 2 bases, with 17 bases between them. DNA for the CDR3: TGTGCCAGCACCATTAGGACGCCCCCAAACACTGAAGCTTTCTTT. It is translated as CASTIRTPPNTEAFF.

This clonotype was counted between two and nine times. An end of the junction differs from the germline gene, which may be a read error. This chain joins TRBV3-1 and TRBJ2-6; D unresolved. Germline V gene lookup returns CDR1 LGHDT and CDR2 YNNKEL (reference sequence). The CDR3 is made up of 17 amino acids. The CDR3 DNA reads TGTGCCAGCAGCCAAGATTCTACGGGCATCGGCCCCACCGTCCGGACTTTC. Its protein product is CASSQDSTGIGPTVRTF.

This clonotype showed up many times. The V gene is TRBV12-3 or TRBV12-4, the J gene TRBJ2-2; maybe TRBD1 (5 bases). The V and J ends lost 5 bases and 0 bases respectively, with 7 bases between them. This CDR3 contains 14 residues. The CDR3 coding sequence is TGTGCCAGCAGTCAGACAGCGAACACCGGGGAGCTGTTTTTT. Translation: CASSQTANTGELFF.

The chain uses TRBV2 and TRBJ2-3; D might be TRBD2 (6 bases). The CDR3 consists of 13 residues. In germline, CDR1 is SNHLY, CDR2 FYNNEI. V shed 7 bases and J shed 3 bases, with 11 bases lying between them. CDR3 DNA sequence: TGTGCCAGCACGCGGGAAATAACAGATACGCAGTATTTT. Its translation is CASTREITDTQYF.

This rearrangement joins TRBV3-1 to TRBJ2-7; 7 bases fit TRBD2. V lost 4 bases and J lost 0; bases outside the gene matches: 3. CDR3 length equals 14 residues. Germline V gene data show CDR1 as LGHDT and CDR2 as YNNKEL (reference sequence). As DNA, the CDR3 is TGTGCCAGCAGCCTTCGGGAGGCCTCCTACGAGCAGTACTTC. This codes for CASSLREASYEQYF.

This clonotype came up a few times. The chain recombines TRBV7-2 with TRBJ2-7; D gene ambiguous. CDR1 is SGHTA, CDR2 FQGNSA, per germline. V lost 1 base to trimming and J lost 2 bases, with 9 bases between them. The CDR3 runs to 14 residues. CDR3 nucleotide sequence: TGTGCCAGCAGCTTAGATGCCTTCACCTACGAGCAGTACTTC. Residues: CASSLDAFTYEQYF.

This clonotype was observed a handful of times. The CDR3 protein is CASSQAAGVNSPLHF. Written as DNA, the CDR3 is TGTGCCAGCAGCCAAGCAGCAGGGGTGAACTCACCCCTCCACTTT. This chain links TRBV14 with TRBJ1-6; D possibly corresponds to TRBD1 (6 bases). Trimming pared 1 base from V and 10 bases from J, leaving 14 bases between. The CDR3 extends over 15 amino acids. From germline, CDR1 is SGHDN and CDR2 FVKESK.

This clonotype occurred a few times. The chain combines TRBV27 with TRBJ2-5; perhaps TRBD1 as D (5 bases). Trimming removed 6 bases from V and 4 bases from J, with 15 bases in between. The germline CDR1 and CDR2 sequences are MNHEY and SMNVEV (reference sequence). CDR3 length: 14 residues. The CDR3 loop is CASRPLGAGETQYF. The CDR3 DNA is TGTGCCAGCAGACCCCTAGGGGCTGGAGAGACCCAGTACTTC.

This clonotype was observed at least ten times. The chain links TRBV29-1 to TRBJ2-7; TRBD2 aligns across 8 bases. This CDR3 region has 13 residues. In germline, CDR1 is SQVTM, CDR2 ANQGSEA. Losses at the gene ends were 7 bases for V and 4 bases for J; bases not matched to a gene: 9. CDR3 loop: CSARGGGRYEQYF. CDR3 nucleotide sequence: TGCAGCGCCCGAGGCGGGGGGAGGTACGAGCAGTACTTC.

This sequence joins TRBV6-4 and TRBJ2-3; 9 positions agree with TRBD2. Looked up from germline, CDR1 is MRHNA and CDR2 is SNTAGT. This CDR3 comprises 15 residues. V lost 2 bases and J lost 1; bases outside the gene matches: 1. For the CDR3, the DNA is TGTGCCAGCAGTGACAGGACTAGCGGCACAGATACGCAGTATTTT. As protein: CASSDRTSGTDTQYF.

The genes are TRBV4-2 and TRBJ1-2; D gene uncertain. This CDR3 region has 14 residues. CDR1 and CDR2 (germline): LGHNA, YNFKEQ. V gave up 0 bases and J gave up 8 bases, with 13 bases separating them. The CDR3 DNA is TGTGCCAGCAGCCAAGAAATTGGCCGGACGGGCTACACCTTC. It yields the protein CASSQEIGRTGYTF.

The V and J genes are TRBV7-9 and TRBJ2-7, with TRBD1 as a possible D gene (5 bases). Germline V gives CDR1 SEHNR, CDR2 FQNEAQ (reference sequence). This CDR3 is built from 12 residues. Trimming removed 0 bases from V and 10 bases from J, with 10 bases in between. In DNA form, the CDR3 reads TGTGCCAGCAGCTTAGCGGAAGGGGCCCAGTACTTC. Residues: CASSLAEGAQYF.

The chain employs TRBV12-3 or TRBV12-4 and TRBJ2-7, with D perhaps TRBD1 (6 bases). This CDR3 comprises 14 residues. Trimming stripped 3 bases from V and 2 bases from J, with 11 bases between. The CDR3: CASSFYREPYEQYF. The CDR3 nucleotides read TGTGCCAGCAGTTTTTACAGGGAGCCCTACGAGCAGTACTTC.

This clonotype was recorded at least ten times. The chain has TRBV12-3 or TRBV12-4 and TRBJ1-5; 9 positions match TRBD1. The CDR3 sequence is 14 residues long. The V segment lost 6 bases and the J segment 5 bases; nucleotides outside the gene matches: 5. The chain's CDR3 is CASSQDRGDQPQHF. The CDR3 DNA reads as TGTGCCAGCAGCCAGGACAGGGGTGATCAGCCCCAGCATTTT.

This clonotype was found a few times. The V and J genes are TRBV7-9 and TRBJ1-2, with D possibly being TRBD1 (6 bases). The CDR3 spans 15 residues. The germline gives CDR1 SEHNR, CDR2 FQNEAQ (reference sequence). The V end was cut by 0 bases, the J end by 8 bases, with 16 bases between. CDR3 bases: TGTGCCAGCAGCTTAGCTGGGGGCCGTGAGATAGGCTACACCTTC. Amino acids: CASSLAGGREIGYTF.

There are many counts of this clonotype. V gene TRBV5-1 combines with J gene TRBJ2-1; D unresolved. Germline-derived CDR1 and CDR2 are SGHRS and YFSETQ. Trimming pared 2 bases from V and 5 bases from J, leaving 11 bases between. This CDR3 contains 14 residues. CDR3 in amino acids: CASSFWRSDNEQFF. CDR3 nucleotides: TGCGCCAGCAGCTTTTGGCGTTCCGACAATGAGCAGTTCTTC.

This clonotype has a handful of counts. The gene calls are TRBV14 and TRBJ2-7, with D tentatively TRBD1 or TRBD2 (5 bases each). CDR1 is SGHDN and CDR2 is FVKESK in the germline V gene. The V end lost 4 bases, the J end lost 3 bases, and 10 bases lay between the germline ends. This CDR3 comprises 13 residues. The CDR3 spells CASSPRDHYEQYF. The CDR3 coding sequence is TGTGCCAGCAGCCCCAGGGACCACTACGAGCAGTACTTC.

This clonotype was observed a handful of times. The chain is built from TRBV12-3 or TRBV12-4 and TRBJ2-7, with 11 bases lining up with TRBD2. Trimming cost V 8 bases and J 5 bases; bases outside gene matches: 14. The CDR3 spans 16 residues. Written as DNA, the CDR3 is TGTGCCAGCCGGCGTGGGTCACTAGCGGGAGCCAACGAGCAGTACTTC. Protein: CASRRGSLAGANEQYF.

This clonotype was detected only a few times. J is TRBJ2-7 and V is TRBV5-1, with 10 nucleotides matching TRBD2. CDR1 and CDR2 from the germline V gene are SGHRS and YFSETQ. J lost 6 bases, V lost 4 bases, and 10 bases had no gene match. The CDR3 contains 15 residues. CDR3: CASSRISGRAPEQYF. CDR3 bases: TGCGCCAGCAGCCGAATAAGCGGGAGGGCCCCCGAGCAGTACTTC. Looking up the rest from reference TRBV5-1 and TRBJ2-7 gives the full variable domain: KAGVTQTPRYLIKTRGQQVTLSCSPISGHRSVSWYQQTPGQGLQFLFEYFSETQRNKGNFPGRFSGRQFSNSRSEMNVSTLELGDSALYLCASSRISGRAPEQYFGPGTRLTVT.

J is TRBJ2-5 and V is TRBV20-1; 8 nucleotides match TRBD2. CDR1 and CDR2 (germline): DFQATT, SNEGSKA (reference sequence). Trimming at V came to 4 bases and at J to 4 bases, leaving 11 bases not matched to a gene. The CDR3 is 15 amino acids. The CDR3, as DNA: TGCAGTGCTATTCTACCGGGGGGGCCAAGAGAGACCCAGTACTTC. It is translated as CSAILPGGPRETQYF.

This rearrangement joins TRBV24-1 to TRBJ2-3, with D perhaps matching TRBD2 (6 bases). Per the germline V gene, CDR1 is KGHDR and CDR2 is SFDVKD. There are 16 residues in the CDR3. Trimming pared 0 bases from V and 3 bases from J, leaving 12 bases between. CDR3 amino acids: CATSDLSFGGTDTQYF. The CDR3 coding sequence is TGTGCCACCAGTGATTTGAGTTTTGGAGGGACAGATACGCAGTATTTT.

This clonotype was found a few times. The chain combines TRBV12-3 or TRBV12-4 with TRBJ2-7; TRBD1 agrees at 11 bases. This CDR3 is 15 amino acids long. V shed 6 bases, J shed 3 bases, and the junction held 7 bases outside the gene matches. The CDR3 loop reads CASRPAGTGGYEQYF. For the CDR3, the DNA is TGTGCCAGCAGGCCCGCAGGGACAGGGGGCTACGAGCAGTACTTC.

In its sample, this clonotype was seen a few times. J is TRBJ1-2 and V is TRBV20-1; weak D call: TRBD1 (5 bases). CDR3 length: 17 amino acids. Trimming took off 0 bases at V and 1 base at J, with 18 bases between the two ends. CDR1 and CDR2 (germline): DFQATT, SNEGSKA (reference sequence). The CDR3 sequence is CSARDPSGASNNYGYTF. Written as DNA, the CDR3 is TGCAGTGCTAGAGATCCATCCGGGGCGTCTAATAACTATGGCTACACCTTC.

In this sample, this clonotype turned up many times. The gene calls are TRBV4-1 and TRBJ2-1, with a weak D call TRBD1 (5 bases). The germline V gene has CDR1 MGHRA and CDR2 YSYEKL. The CDR3 extends over 15 amino acids. Trimming shortened V by 1 base and J by 2 bases, and 9 bases separated the two germline ends. This CDR3 reads CASSQGAGPYNEQFF. The CDR3 DNA sequence: TGCGCCAGCAGCCAAGGGGCAGGGCCCTACAATGAGCAGTTCTTC.

This clonotype was observed a handful of times. The rearrangement links TRBV7-2 to TRBJ2-5; D is possibly TRBD2 (6 bases). The length of the CDR3 is 13 residues. Germline values: CDR1 SGHTA, CDR2 FQGNSA. Trimming took 5 bases from V and 2 from J, leaving 9 bases between them. Written as DNA, the CDR3 is TGTGCCAGCAGCCCTAGCGTTCAAGAGACCCAGTACTTC. Protein: CASSPSVQETQYF.